This passage covers 16 T cell receptor beta chains from one sample sequenced in a study of T cell repertoires in cytomegalovirus infection. No antigens are known for them. MiXCR was run by TCRdb on the reads, yielding one entry per CDR3 protein. The table shows 680,000 or so distinct CDR3 sequences, with 30% to 35% occurring only once. The material was cultured PBMCs, obtained from culture after CMV antigen stimulation. These TCRs come from a human donor in good health (CMV status not recorded). Some clones in this sample may be carry-over from other donors' samples.

The chain combines TRBV7-2 with TRBJ2-7; TRBD2 agrees at 13 bases. Per germline, CDR1 SGHTA and CDR2 FQGNSA. The CDR3 spans 16 residues. Unmatched junction bases numbered 4, after V lost 4 bases and J lost 1 base. The chain's CDR3 is CASSSTSGGASYEQYF. As DNA, the CDR3 is TGTGCCAGCAGCTCCACTAGCGGGGGGGCATCCTACGAGCAGTACTTC.

This clonotype occurred many times. The rearrangement uses TRBV7-8 and TRBJ1-5; 7 bases line up with TRBD1. Germline CDR1 SGHVS, CDR2 FQNEAQ. Unmatched junction bases numbered 14, after V lost 5 bases and J lost 4 bases. The CDR3 is 17 amino acids. The CDR3 loop is CASSQARQGPINQPQHF. The DNA of the CDR3 is TGTGCCAGCAGCCAAGCCCGACAGGGACCGATAAATCAGCCCCAGCATTTT. The full variable domain, its missing parts supplied by reference TRBV7-8 and TRBJ1-5, is GAGVSQSPRYKVAKRGQDVALRCDPISGHVSLFWYQQALGQGPEFLTYFQNEAQLDKSGLPSDRFFAERPEGSVSTLKIQRTQQEDSAVYLCASSQARQGPINQPQHFGDGTRLSIL.

The sample holds a few counts of this clonotype. The V call is TRBV28, the J call TRBJ2-5; D is uncertain. The CDR3 sequence is 16 residues long. Germline CDR1 is MDHEN and CDR2 is SYDVKM. Trimming cost V 2 bases and J 2 bases, with 15 bases left between them. CDR3 sequence reads: CASSLGFVALQETQYF. The CDR3 region has the DNA TGTGCCAGCAGTTTAGGGTTCGTTGCCTTGCAAGAGACCCAGTACTTC. The complete variable domain, with remaining parts taken from reference TRBV28 and TRBJ2-5, reads DVKVTQSSRYLVKRTGEKVFLECVQDMDHENMFWYRQDPGLGLRLIYFSYDVKMKEKGDIPEGYSVSREKKERFSLILESASTNQTSMYLCASSLGFVALQETQYFGPGTRLLVL.

The V call is TRBV23-1, the J call TRBJ1-1, with unresolved D. TRBV23-1 is an ORF, and what it does is uncertain. This CDR3 spans 15 amino acids. V gave up 4 bases and J gave up 3 bases, with 15 bases separating them. CDR3 sequence reads: CASSPDLGSDTEAFF. The DNA of the CDR3 is TGCGCCAGCAGTCCTGACTTGGGATCGGACACTGAAGCTTTCTTT.

J is TRBJ2-3 and V is TRBV18; TRBD1 matches 10 bases. With V trimmed by 0 bases and J by 2 bases, 11 bases remained unmatched. CDR1 and CDR2 (germline): KGHSH, LQKENI. The CDR3 is made up of 19 amino acids. CDR3 region: CASSPPLVFRQGATDTQYF. The CDR3 nucleotides read TGTGCCAGCTCACCACCGTTGGTTTTTAGACAGGGGGCCACAGATACGCAGTATTTT.

The chain joins TRBV27 to TRBJ1-4, with D unresolved. CDR1 is MNHEY, CDR2 SMNVEV, per germline (reference sequence). This CDR3 contains 19 residues. Trimming left V 2 bases short and J 5 bases short, with 24 bases between. CDR3 DNA sequence: TGTGCCAGCAGTTTACGTCGGCGGGGTGGGGTTTTGGGGAATGAAAAACTGTTTTTT. Its translation is CASSLRRRGGVLGNEKLFF. Looking up the rest from reference TRBV27 and TRBJ1-4 gives the full variable domain: EAQVTQNPRYLITVTGKKLTVTCSQNMNHEYMSWYRQDPGLGLRQIYYSMNVEVTDKGDVPEGYKVSRKEKRNFPLILESPSPNQTSLYFCASSLRRRGGVLGNEKLFFGSGTQLSVL.

The V and J genes are TRBV7-6 and TRBJ1-1; TRBD1 matches at 9 bases. V lost 5 bases and J lost 7; bases outside the gene matches: 5. The CDR3 covers 13 residues. Germline CDR1 reads SGHVS; CDR2 reads FNYEAQ. The CDR3 sequence: CASSARTGVEAFF. The CDR3 bases are TGTGCCAGCAGCGCCCGGACAGGGGTTGAAGCTTTCTTT.

With regard to this clonotype: It may be a read error: a sequence one base away is much more abundant. The rearrangement uses TRBV7-2 and TRBJ2-3; no definite D call. Germline CDR1 is SGHTA and CDR2 is FQGNSA. This CDR3 comprises 14 residues. The CDR3 region is CASSLQQTTVTQYF. CDR3 in DNA: TGTGCCAGCAGCTTACAACAGACCACAGTTACGCAGTATTTT.

The chain links TRBV7-8 to TRBJ1-1, with D perhaps matching TRBD1 (5 bases). This CDR3 is 13 amino acids long. V was clipped by 4 bases and J by 6 bases, with 12 bases between them. CDR1 is SGHVS, CDR2 FQNEAQ, per germline. The DNA for the CDR3 is TGTGCCAGCAGCTCCCGGGGCGGTTCTGAAGCTTTCTTT. This encodes CASSSRGGSEAFF. Complete variable domain (other parts from reference TRBV7-8 and TRBJ1-1): GAGVSQSPRYKVAKRGQDVALRCDPISGHVSLFWYQQALGQGPEFLTYFQNEAQLDKSGLPSDRFFAERPEGSVSTLKIQRTQQEDSAVYLCASSSRGGSEAFFGQGTRLTVV.

The J gene is TRBJ2-1, the V gene TRBV7-2, with 8 bases aligning to TRBD2. The CDR3 is 16 residues long. The ends lost 1 base at V and 10 bases at J; junction bases unmatched: 12. Germline CDR1 SGHTA, CDR2 FQGNSA. CDR3 sequence: CASSLDPGGGRWEQFF. For the CDR3, the DNA is TGTGCCAGCAGCTTAGACCCGGGAGGGGGTAGATGGGAGCAGTTCTTC.

The CDR3 region is CASSFLRIGQINTGELFF. The CDR3 coding sequence is TGTGCCAGCAGTTTTCTGAGGATAGGACAGATTAACACCGGGGAGCTGTTTTTT. This sequence joins TRBV28 and TRBJ2-2; a possible D gene is TRBD1 (6 bases). Looked up from germline, CDR1 is MDHEN and CDR2 is SYDVKM. The ends were cut back, 3 bases at V and 2 bases at J, with 19 bases in the middle. The CDR3 is made up of 18 amino acids.

The J gene is TRBJ2-6, the V gene TRBV4-1; D uncertain. Germline V gene sequence: CDR1 MGHRA, CDR2 YSYEKL. Trimming shortened V by 4 bases and J by 0 bases, and 13 bases separated the two germline ends. The CDR3 totals 17 residues. CDR3 nucleotides: TGCGCCAGCAGCCCCCTAGGCCAGGTCTCTGGGGCCAACGTCCTGACTTTC. Encoded protein: CASSPLGQVSGANVLTF.

This chain connects TRBV29-1 to TRBJ2-3; TRBD2 agrees at 8 bases. Germline V lookup: CDR1 SQVTM, CDR2 ANQGSEA. Trimming cost V 0 bases and J 6 bases; bases outside gene matches: 11. The CDR3 spans 16 residues. CDR3: CSVEDRQAGVVDTQYF. DNA for the CDR3: TGCAGCGTTGAAGATCGGCAAGCGGGAGTTGTGGATACGCAGTATTTT.

A few counts support this clonotype. The chain carries TRBV4-3 and TRBJ2-2; possible D gene TRBD1, 6 bases. Germline V gene sequence: CDR1 LGHNA, CDR2 YSLEER. CDR3 length equals 15 residues. V lost 0 bases to trimming and J lost 1 base, with 6 bases between them. The CDR3 nucleotides are TGCGCCAGCAGCCAAGAACAGGGGAACACCGGGGAGCTGTTTTTT. It specifies CASSQEQGNTGELFF.

Regarding this clonotype: A read error may produce the germline difference seen at one junction end. This sequence joins TRBV7-2 and TRBJ2-1; D may match TRBD1 or TRBD2 (7 bases each). Germline V lookup: CDR1 SGHTA, CDR2 FQGNSA. The CDR3 is made up of 15 amino acids. The CDR3 here is CAGRGGGGQRNEQFF. CDR3 sequence (DNA): TGTGCCGGCAGGGGAGGGGGGGGACAGCGCAATGAGCAGTTCTTC.

This clonotype was seen repeatedly, ten times or more. V and J are TRBV11-2 and TRBJ2-7; weak D call: TRBD2 (6 bases). CDR3 length: 16 residues. Germline V gene lookup returns CDR1 SGHAT and CDR2 FQNNGV. Trimming removed 1 base at V and 0 bases at J, with 13 bases between. CDR3: CASSLVSGSSSYEQYF. The CDR3 nucleotides are TGTGCCAGCAGCTTAGTGTCCGGGAGTAGCTCCTACGAGCAGTACTTC.